The sequence of this T cell receptor (beta chain) was determined in a study of T-cell reconstitution after alpha-beta-depleted transplantation in children. Study results and caveats: Alpha-beta T cells about two months after transplant reportedly derived from several hundred expanded graft clones.

The table lists this clonotype with many counts. Its antigen is unidentified. CDR3 length: 13 residues. V lost 3 bases to trimming and J lost 4 bases, with 10 bases between them. From germline, CDR1 is SQVTM and CDR2 ANQGSEA. Unique molecular identifiers featured in how the TCRbeta library was prepared. One entry per CDR3 protein results from TCRdb running MiXCR on the PCR reads. The sample consists of approximately 300,000 distinct CDR3 sequences, roughly 9.1% of them appearing once. The clonotype comes from a boy in the first two years of life with acute myeloid leukemia, due to receive a stem cell transplant. The genes are TRBV29-1 and TRBJ2-1; a weak D match, TRBD1 (5 bases). The sequenced sample was PBMCs, obtained before TCRalphabeta/CD19-depleted stem cell transplant. The CDR3 loop reads CSVEAREYNEQFF. The CDR3 nucleotides are TGCAGCGTTGAGGCCAGGGAATACAATGAGCAGTTCTTC.